The clone carrying this T cell receptor (beta chain) was counted a few times. Its antigen is undetermined. This sample is drawn from a study of CD8 T cells in ankylosing spondylitis. Each CDR3 protein is one row after TCRdb ran MiXCR on the 5' RACE reads. Of about 420,000 distinct CDR3 sequences detected, around 24% appear once; the ten largest clones hold less than 20%. This CDR3 spans 18 amino acids. Germline-derived CDR1 and CDR2 are SGHDN and FVKESK. The V segment lost 1 base and the J segment 6 bases; nucleotides outside the gene matches: 12. The study, taken as a whole, reports: Seven to nine highly homologous variants made up a TCR beta motif, and this motif appeared characteristic of ankylosing spondylitis blood.

This sequence was found in a male donor with ankylosing spondylitis. The rearrangement joins TRBV14 to TRBJ2-3; the match to TRBD1 covers 11 bases. Material for sequencing was blood, either unsorted or a sorted T cell fraction (not recorded which). The DNA for the CDR3 is TGTGCCAGCAGCCAAGGGCGGACAGGGGGCTGGAGGAAGGATACGCAGTATTTT. Translated: CASSQGRTGGWRKDTQYF.